This T cell receptor beta chain was retrieved from a study of monozygotic twins with inflammatory bowel disease. For this clonotype: Its specificity is unknown.

Every TCR library drew on 3500 ng of total RNA. TCRdb re-analyzed the 5' RACE reads; it lists each CDR3 protein once, without DNA. The sample table includes around 190,000 distinct CDR3 sequences. Regarding the study as a whole: With inverse Simpson as the measure, TCRbeta diversity was lower in IBD patients than in healthy co-twins. Especially with disease activity, IBD patients shared fewer clonotypes with others than healthy twins did. Patient-to-patient differences in immunosuppressive treatment may have added variability to the repertoires.

The germline V gene encodes CDR1 DFQATT and CDR2 SNEGSKA (reference sequence). The CDR3 spans 21 residues. Sequencing input: blood. The chain uses TRBV20-1 and TRBJ2-1; TCRdb selects TRBD2, and the lack of DNA leaves this call unchecked. This clonotype was obtained from a human donor with ulcerative colitis or Crohn's disease, or a healthy co-twin of an affected twin (not recorded which). CDR3 sequence: CSARDLLKELAGGHLPNEQFF.